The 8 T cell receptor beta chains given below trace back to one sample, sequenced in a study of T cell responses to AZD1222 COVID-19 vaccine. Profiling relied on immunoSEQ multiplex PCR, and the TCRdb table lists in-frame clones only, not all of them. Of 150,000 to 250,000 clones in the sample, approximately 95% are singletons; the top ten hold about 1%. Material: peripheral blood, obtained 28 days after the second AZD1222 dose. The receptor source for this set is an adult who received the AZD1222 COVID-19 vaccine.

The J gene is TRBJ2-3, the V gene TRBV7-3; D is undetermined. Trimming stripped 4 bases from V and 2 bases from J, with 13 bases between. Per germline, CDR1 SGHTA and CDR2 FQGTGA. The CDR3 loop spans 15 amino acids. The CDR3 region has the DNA TGTGCCAGCAGCTGGTCCTTGGCGGTCACAGATACGCAGTATTTT. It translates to CASSWSLAVTDTQYF.

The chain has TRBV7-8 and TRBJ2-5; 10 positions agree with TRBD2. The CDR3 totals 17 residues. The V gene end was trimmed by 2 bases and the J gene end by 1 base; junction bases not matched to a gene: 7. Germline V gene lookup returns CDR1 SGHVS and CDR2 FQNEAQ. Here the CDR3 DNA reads TGTGCCAGCAGCTTACGGTGGCTAGCGGGGGCCCAAGAGACCCAGTACTTC. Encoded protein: CASSLRWLAGAQETQYF.

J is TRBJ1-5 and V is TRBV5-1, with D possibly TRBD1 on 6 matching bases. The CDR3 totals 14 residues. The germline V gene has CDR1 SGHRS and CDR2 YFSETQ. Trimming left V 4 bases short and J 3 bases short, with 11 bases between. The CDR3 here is CASSPGTLNQPQHF. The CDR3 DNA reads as TGCGCCAGCAGCCCGGGGACACTCAATCAGCCCCAGCATTTT.

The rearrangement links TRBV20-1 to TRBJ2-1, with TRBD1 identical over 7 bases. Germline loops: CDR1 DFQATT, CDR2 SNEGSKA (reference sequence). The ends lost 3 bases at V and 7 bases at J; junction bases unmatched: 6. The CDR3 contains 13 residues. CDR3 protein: CSASRQGGNEQFF. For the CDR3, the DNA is TGCAGTGCTAGTCGACAGGGTGGGAATGAGCAGTTCTTC.

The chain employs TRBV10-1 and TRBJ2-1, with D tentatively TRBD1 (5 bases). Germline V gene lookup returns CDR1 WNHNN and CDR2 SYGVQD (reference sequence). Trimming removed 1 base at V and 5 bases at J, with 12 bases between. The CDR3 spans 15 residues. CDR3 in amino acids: CASSEWGQGDNEQFF. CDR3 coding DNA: TGCGCCAGCAGTGAGTGGGGCCAGGGCGACAATGAGCAGTTCTTC.

Here the CDR3 reads CASVGGASGYEQYF. CDR3 bases: TGCGCCAGCGTCGGGGGAGCCAGCGGATACGAGCAGTACTTC. The chain employs TRBV5-1 and TRBJ2-7; D might be TRBD2 (6 bases). The CDR3 totals 14 residues. Germline CDR1 is SGHRS and CDR2 is YFSETQ. V gave up 7 bases and J gave up 4 bases, with 18 bases separating them.

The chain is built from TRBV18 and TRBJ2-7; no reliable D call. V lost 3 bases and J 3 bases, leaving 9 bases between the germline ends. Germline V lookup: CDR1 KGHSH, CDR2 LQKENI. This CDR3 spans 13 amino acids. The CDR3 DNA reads TGTGCCAGCTCACCGGGCAGTCACTACGAGCAGTACTTC. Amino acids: CASSPGSHYEQYF.

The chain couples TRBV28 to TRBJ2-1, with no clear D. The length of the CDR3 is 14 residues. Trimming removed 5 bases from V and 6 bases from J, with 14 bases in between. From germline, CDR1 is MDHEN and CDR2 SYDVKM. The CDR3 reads CASSGSVGRNEQFF. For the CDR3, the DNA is TGTGCCAGCAGTGGATCCGTGGGCCGCAATGAGCAGTTCTTC.